Sequencing of this TCR beta chain was carried out in a study of T-cell memory formation after mild COVID-19. Whole-study findings and limits: Memory from before infection featured some responding clones, which suggests cross-reactive memory joined.

Using constant-segment primers, 5'RACE produced TCR alpha and TCR beta cDNA libraries carrying sample barcodes and UMIs. From the 5' RACE reads, TCRdb called clonotypes with MiXCR, one entry per CDR3 protein. The table has fewer than 400,000 distinct CDR3 sequences, 15% to 20% seen once; the top ten hold 20% to 25%. This clonotype was recorded only once. What it binds is unknown. The source is a man between 18 and 35 years old who had mild COVID-19 (a few samples of this study predate the infection). Cell type and time point are not known. Sequenced sample: PBMCs or a T cell subset sorted from them (not recorded which).

The CDR3 reads CSATYNEQFF. DNA of the CDR3: TGCAGTGCTACCTACAATGAGCAGTTCTTC. The chain recombines TRBV20-1 with TRBJ2-1; D is uncertain. The germline gives CDR1 DFQATT, CDR2 SNEGSKA (reference sequence). This CDR3 is built from 10 residues. V lost 4 bases and J 2 bases, leaving 0 bases between the germline ends.